The rows below give T cell receptor beta chains drawn from one sample of a study of T cells in Graves' hyperthyroidism and ophthalmopathy. TCRdb used MiXCR to reprocess the multiplex PCR reads, holding one entry per CDR3 protein. The sample has some 420,000 distinct CDR3 sequences; about 13% are singletons. The sample was blood. These receptors originate from a woman aged 18-29 years with Graves' hyperthyroidism. Each CDR3 is given with its conserved first and last residue. The order of the fields is J gene, V gene, clone size, D gene, CDR3 length, CDR3 DNA, CDR3 protein. D genes are given only for firm matches. Clone size appears in some rows only: once, few, many, or a class for an expanded clone.

TRBJ2-7,TRBV9,few,.,15,TGTGCCAGCAGCCCCCGGGCAGTCAACTCCTACGAGCAGTACTTC,CASSPRAVNSYEQYF
TRBJ1-2,TRBV5-6,few,.,14,TGTGCCAGCAGCTTGGACCCACGGGGCTATGGCTACACCTTC,CASSLDPRGYGYTF
TRBJ1-4,TRBV20-1,.,.,13,TGCAGTGCTAGCAGGGATCCTAATGAAAAACTGTTTTTT,CSASRDPNEKLFF
TRBJ2-7,TRBV11-2,many,.,16,TGTGCCAGCAGCTTAACGGGAGCAGGGAGCTCCTACGAGCAGTACTTC,CASSLTGAGSSYEQYF
TRBJ2-7,TRBV20-1,many,TRBD2,14,TGCAGTGCCCTCCTAACTAGCGGCCCCTACGAGCAGTACTTC,CSALLTSGPYEQYF
TRBJ2-3,TRBV12-3/TRBV12-4,many,TRBD2,16,TGTGCCAGCAGTTCCCCGACTAGCGGAATCACAGATACGCAGTATTTT,CASSSPTSGITDTQYF
TRBJ2-6,TRBV3-1,few,TRBD2,17,TGTGCCAGCAGCCGTCGGACTAGCGGGACTTGGGCCAACGTCCTGACTTTC,CASSRRTSGTWANVLTF
TRBJ1-1,TRBV3-1,many,TRBD1,14,TGTGCCAGCAGCCTTCTACAGGGGGTCGCTGAAGCTTTCTTT,CASSLLQGVAEAFF
TRBJ2-1,TRBV7-2,many,.,16,TGTGCCAGCAGCTTAGGGTGGGGTAAAGGGTTCCATGAGCAGTTCTTC,CASSLGWGKGFHEQFF
TRBJ2-7,TRBV14,.,.,14,TGTGCCAGCAGCCAAGATTTGGAGGCCTACGAGCAGTACTTC,CASSQDLEAYEQYF
TRBJ1-5,TRBV15,many,.,15,TGTGCCACCAGCAGAGCAGGCGAGGGCAATCAGCCCCAGCATTTT,CATSRAGEGNQPQHF
TRBJ1-5,TRBV2,many,TRBD1,14,TGTGCCAGCAGTGACCGGGACAGGGCCCAGCCCCAGCATTTT,CASSDRDRAQPQHF
TRBJ2-3,TRBV18,many,TRBD2,16,TGTGCCAGCTCACCGGGACTAGCGGGAGAAACAGATACGCAGTATTTT,CASSPGLAGETDTQYF
TRBJ2-7,TRBV10-3,.,.,14,TGTGCCATCACCCCCGACAGGATGGGGGGCGAGCAGTACTTC,CAITPDRMGGEQYF
TRBJ1-1,TRBV5-1,many,.,15,TGCGCCAGCAGCTTGGACCCGGGCCTGAACACTGAAGCTTTCTTT,CASSLDPGLNTEAFF
TRBJ2-5,TRBV20-1,many,.,16,TGCAGTGCTAGATCTCTGGTGGGGCGGGATATGGAGACCCAGTACTTC,CSARSLVGRDMETQYF
TRBJ1-5,TRBV20-1,few,.,14,TGCAGTGCTAGAGTGGCAGGGGATAATCAGCCCCAGCATTTT,CSARVAGDNQPQHF
TRBJ2-3,TRBV14,many,.,15,TGTGCCAGCAGCCATAAGGACAGTAGCACAGATACGCAGTATTTT,CASSHKDSSTDTQYF
TRBJ2-3,TRBV5-1,many,TRBD2,16,TGCGCCAGCAGCCTCGGACTAGCCTGGGCTATAGATACGCAGTATTTT,CASSLGLAWAIDTQYF
TRBJ2-1,TRBV13,many,.,17,TGTGCCAGCAGCCCCAACCCTCTGGCGGGGGACATGGATGAGCAGTTCTTC,CASSPNPLAGDMDEQFF
TRBJ1-1,TRBV29-1,many,TRBD1,15,TGCAGCGTTGCGTCACCGGGACAGCTTAACACTGAAGCTTTCTTT,CSVASPGQLNTEAFF
TRBJ1-6,TRBV27,many,TRBD1,17,TGTGCCAGCATCCTTAAAGGCAGGGGGCGCTTAGGTTCACCCCTCCACTTT,CASILKGRGRLGSPLHF
TRBJ2-4,TRBV3-1,few,TRBD2,17,TGTGCCAGCAGCCACTCTAGCACCGGGGGGGCCAAAAACATTCAGTACTTC,CASSHSSTGGAKNIQYF
TRBJ2-3,TRBV9,.,.,18,TGTGCCAGCAGCCTCGACCGGGACCCAATCCCGAGCACAGATACGCAGTATTTT,CASSLDRDPIPSTDTQYF
TRBJ1-1,TRBV20-1,few,.,15,TGCAGTGCTAGAGGGGGGGCAGGCTGGGTGGCTGAAGCTTTCTTT,CSARGGAGWVAEAFF
TRBJ1-3,TRBV9,few,TRBD1,15,TGTGCCAGCAGCGTAGAAACAGGGGCTGGAAACACCATATATTTT,CASSVETGAGNTIYF
TRBJ2-3,TRBV30,many,.,19,TGTGCCTGGAGTGCCTCAGGGGGAGGAAGAGGTTTTAGCACAGATACGCAGTATTTT,CAWSASGGGRGFSTDTQYF
TRBJ1-2,TRBV10-3,.,.,11,TGTGCCATCAGCCCGGGGTATGGCTACACCTTC,CAISPGYGYTF
TRBJ1-1,TRBV28,many,TRBD1,16,TGTGCCAGCAGTTCCTGGACAGGGGGCGCAACGGCTGAAGCTTTCTTT,CASSSWTGGATAEAFF
TRBJ2-2,TRBV14,.,.,14,TGTGCCAGCAGGATACGACAGAACACCGGGGAGCTGTTTTTT,CASRIRQNTGELFF
TRBJ1-2,TRBV7-9,.,.,13,TGTGCCAGCAGCCGAACGGGGGGCTGGGGCTACACCTTC,CASSRTGGWGYTF